The 18 T cell receptor beta chains reported below all come from one sample, sequenced in a study of OX40 agonist ivuxolimab in advanced cancers. Only in-frame clones appear in the TCRdb table, and some are missing; sequencing was by immunoSEQ multiplex PCR. Of about 73,000 clones in the sample, about 90% were seen once. Sequencing used CD4+ or CD8+ T cells sorted from blood, obtained in a trial of the OX40 agonist ivuxolimab. All receptors derive from an adult with an advanced solid tumor such as melanoma, head and neck, liver or kidney cancer.

The chain uses TRBV27 and TRBJ1-2; D is unresolved. V was cut by 7 bases and J by 0 bases, with 15 bases left in between. The CDR3 consists of 15 residues. Looked up from germline, CDR1 is MNHEY and CDR2 is SMNVEV (reference sequence). Here the CDR3 reads CASTHSVAANYGYTF. As DNA, the CDR3 is TGTGCCAGCACCCATTCCGTGGCAGCTAACTATGGCTACACCTTC.

The count of this clone is one. The J gene is TRBJ2-3, the V gene TRBV5-1, with TRBD2 matching over 7 bases. V lost 0 bases and J lost 0; bases outside the gene matches: 4. The germline gives CDR1 SGHRS, CDR2 YFSETQ. CDR3 length: 16 amino acids. The CDR3 protein is CASSLVASGSTDTQYF. Written as DNA, the CDR3 is TGCGCCAGCAGCTTGGTTGCTAGCGGAAGCACAGATACGCAGTATTTT.

The sample holds a few counts of this clone. The rearrangement links TRBV2 to TRBJ2-7; tentatively, D is TRBD1 or TRBD2 (6 bases each). Deletions cut 6 bases from V and 3 bases from J, with 12 bases between. This CDR3 comprises 13 residues. Germline values: CDR1 SNHLY, CDR2 FYNNEI. CDR3 nucleotide sequence: TGTGCCAGCAGGCAGGGGAGGTACTACGAGCAGTACTTC. It yields the protein CASRQGRYYEQYF. The variable domain in full, completed from reference TRBV2 and TRBJ2-7, reads EPEVTQTPSHQVTQMGQEVILRCVPISNHLYFYWYRQILGQKVEFLVSFYNNEISEKSEIFDDQFSVERPDGSNFTLKIRSTKLEDSAMYFCASRQGRYYEQYFGPGTRLTVT.

This rearrangement joins TRBV6-1 to TRBJ2-7; D assignment may be TRBD1 or TRBD2 (7 bases each). Germline CDR1 reads MNHNS; CDR2 reads SASEGT. V dropped 5 bases and J dropped 4 bases, with 12 bases sitting between them. CDR3 length: 13 residues. As DNA, the CDR3 is TGTGCCAGCAGTCTCAGGGGGGGATACGAGCAGTACTTC. This sequence encodes CASSLRGGYEQYF.

The chain uses TRBV5-1 and TRBJ2-1, with D tentatively TRBD2 (6 bases). CDR1 SGHRS and CDR2 YFSETQ come from the germline V gene. The V end lost 3 bases, the J end lost 9 bases, and 13 bases lay between the germline ends. CDR3 length: 13 amino acids. This CDR3 is CASSSVGEAEQFF. CDR3 nucleotides: TGCGCCAGCAGCTCCGTAGGGGAGGCTGAGCAGTTCTTC.

This chain uses TRBV19 with TRBJ2-2, with D perhaps TRBD1 (5 bases). With 3 bases removed from V and 0 bases from J, the gap between germline ends came to 8 bases. The CDR3 sequence is 15 residues long. Germline V gene sequence: CDR1 LNHDA, CDR2 SQIVND (reference sequence). The CDR3 sequence: CASSILQANTGELFF. In nucleotides, the CDR3 is TGTGCCAGTAGTATTTTACAGGCGAACACCGGGGAGCTGTTTTTT. Complete variable domain (other parts from reference TRBV19 and TRBJ2-2): DGGITQSPKYLFRKEGQNVTLSCEQNLNHDAMYWYRQDPGQGLRLIYYSQIVNDFQKGDIAEGYSVSREKKESFPLTVTSAQKNPTAFYLCASSILQANTGELFFGEGSRLTVL.

The chain has TRBV9 and TRBJ2-7; D unclear. V dropped 0 bases and J dropped 3 bases, with 10 bases sitting between them. This CDR3 has 14 residues. Looked up from germline, CDR1 is SGDLS and CDR2 is YYNGEE. The CDR3, as DNA: TGTGCCAGCAGCGTAGGGGCGCAAAACTACGAGCAGTACTTC. Protein: CASSVGAQNYEQYF.

The gene calls are TRBV2 and TRBJ1-2; 8 bases line up with TRBD1. Trimming at V came to 5 bases and at J to 9 bases, leaving 5 bases not matched to a gene. Germline-derived CDR1 and CDR2 are SNHLY and FYNNEI. This CDR3 has 12 residues. CDR3 bases: TGTGCCAGCAGTCCAAACAGGGGGAGCTACACCTTC. Amino acids: CASSPNRGSYTF.

The chain joins TRBV11-2 to TRBJ2-5, with 11 positions matching TRBD2. The CDR3 has 15 amino acids. The germline gives CDR1 SGHAT, CDR2 FQNNGV. J gave up 4 bases and V 5 bases, and 6 bases lay outside the gene matches. CDR3 sequence reads: CASSLGTSGRETQYF. The CDR3 DNA follows: TGTGCCAGCAGCCTCGGGACTAGCGGCAGAGAGACCCAGTACTTC. The full variable domain, rest sourced from reference TRBV11-2 and TRBJ2-5, is EAGVAQSPRYKIIEKRQSVAFWCNPISGHATLYWYQQILGQGPKLLIQFQNNGVVDDSQLPKDRFSAERLKGVDSTLKIQPAKLEDSAVYLCASSLGTSGRETQYFGPGTRLLVL.

This chain connects TRBV10-3 to TRBJ1-2; 11 bases fit TRBD1. V was clipped by 4 bases and J by 4 bases; unmatched bases: 11. The CDR3 extends over 17 amino acids. Germline V lookup: CDR1 ENHRY, CDR2 SYGVKD. CDR3 protein: CAISGPGQGASGYGYTF. CDR3 bases: TGTGCCATCAGTGGGCCCGGACAGGGGGCGTCCGGCTATGGCTACACCTTC.

This clone was recorded once. CDR3 nucleotides: TGTGCCAGCAGTACCGGGACCCCGTGGAGGAATGAGCAGTTCTTC. Its translation is CASSTGTPWRNEQFF. The gene calls are TRBV6-5 and TRBJ2-1, with D perhaps assigned TRBD1 or TRBD2 (5 bases each). V was pared by 5 bases and J by 7 bases, with 18 bases between. Germline CDR1 reads MNHEY; CDR2 reads SVGAGI. This CDR3 is built from 15 residues.

This chain joins TRBV30 and TRBJ1-4; 11 bases are a match to TRBD1. CDR3 length equals 16 residues. With V trimmed by 0 bases and J by 3 bases, 3 bases remained unmatched. Germline CDR1 reads GTSNPN; CDR2 reads SVGIG (reference sequence). CDR3 region: CAWSVWGQGANEKLFF. The CDR3 region has the DNA TGTGCCTGGAGTGTATGGGGACAGGGGGCTAATGAAAAACTGTTTTTT.

The CDR3 DNA is TGTGCCAGCAGGATAGGTGGAGGGCCAGATACGCAGTATTTT. It translates to CASRIGGGPDTQYF. The rearrangement joins TRBV6-1 to TRBJ2-3; TRBD2 is a possible D gene (6 bases). The germline CDR1 and CDR2 sequences are MNHNS and SASEGT. The CDR3 is 14 amino acids. V lost 6 bases, J lost 4 bases, and 14 bases lay in between.

V gene TRBV10-3 combines with J gene TRBJ1-5; 7 bases match TRBD1. Looked up from germline, CDR1 is ENHRY and CDR2 is SYGVKD. The junction had 2 bases not matched to a gene; V was cut back by 5 bases and J by 4 bases. The CDR3 contains 13 residues. The CDR3 protein is CAISWDSNQPQHF. For the CDR3, the DNA is TGTGCCATCAGTTGGGACAGTAATCAGCCCCAGCATTTT.

Comment on this clone: A read error may account for a junction end that differs from germline. This chain links TRBV7-7 with TRBJ2-3; 8 nucleotides line up with TRBD2. The CDR3 extends over 17 amino acids. Per germline, CDR1 SSHAT and CDR2 FNYEAQ (reference sequence). CDR3 DNA: TGTGCTAGCAGCCCTCCCGGGGGGGCGGGGGAGCAAGATACGCAGTATTTT. This codes for CASSPPGGAGEQDTQYF. The full variable domain, rest sourced from reference TRBV7-7 and TRBJ2-3, is GAGVSQSPRYKVTKRGQDVTLRCDPISSHATLYWYQQALGQGPEFLTYFNYEAQPDKSGLPSDRFSAERPEGSISTLTIQRTEQRDSAMYRCASSPPGGAGEQDTQYFGPGTRLTVL.

The V gene is TRBV10-2, the J gene TRBJ1-5, with 7 bases fitting TRBD1. CDR1 and CDR2 from the germline V gene are WSHSY and SAAADI. The ends lost 2 bases at V and 8 bases at J; junction bases unmatched: 15. The CDR3 runs 17 residues. The CDR3 reads CASSEKGGGWVAEPQHF. CDR3 in DNA: TGCGCCAGCAGTGAGAAAGGGGGCGGGTGGGTAGCGGAGCCCCAGCATTTT.

The sample holds one count of this clone. The V call is TRBV9, the J call TRBJ2-5; 11 bases match TRBD2. Germline V lookup: CDR1 SGDLS, CDR2 YYNGEE. This CDR3 has 17 residues. Losses at the gene ends were 4 bases for V and 5 bases for J; bases not matched to a gene: 13. Here the CDR3 reads CASSPGLAGSTWETQYF. CDR3 in DNA: TGTGCCAGCAGCCCCGGACTAGCGGGTTCCACCTGGGAGACCCAGTACTTC.

This clone was seen once. The rearrangement links TRBV5-1 to TRBJ1-4, with 8 nucleotides matching TRBD1. With 6 bases clipped from V and 4 bases from J, the junction kept 5 bases outside the gene matches. There are 14 residues in the CDR3. The germline V gene encodes CDR1 SGHRS and CDR2 YFSETQ. This CDR3 reads CASNTGGYNEKLFF. CDR3 nucleotide sequence: TGCGCCAGCAACACAGGGGGATATAATGAAAAACTGTTTTTT.